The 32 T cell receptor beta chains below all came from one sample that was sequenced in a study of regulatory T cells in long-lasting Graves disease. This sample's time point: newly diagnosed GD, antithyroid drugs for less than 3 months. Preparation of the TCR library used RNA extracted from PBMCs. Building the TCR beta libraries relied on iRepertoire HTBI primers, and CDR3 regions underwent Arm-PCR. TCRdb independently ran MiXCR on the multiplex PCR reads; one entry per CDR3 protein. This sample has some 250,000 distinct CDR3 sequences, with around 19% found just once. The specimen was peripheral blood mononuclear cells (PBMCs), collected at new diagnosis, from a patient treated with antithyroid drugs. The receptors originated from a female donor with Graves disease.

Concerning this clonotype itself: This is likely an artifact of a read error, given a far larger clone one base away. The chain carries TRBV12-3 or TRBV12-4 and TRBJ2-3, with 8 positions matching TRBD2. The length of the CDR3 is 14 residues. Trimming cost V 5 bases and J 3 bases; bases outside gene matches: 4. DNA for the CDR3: TGTGCCAGCAGTCTTAGCGGGAAAACAGATACGCAGTATTTT. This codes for CASSLSGKTDTQYF.

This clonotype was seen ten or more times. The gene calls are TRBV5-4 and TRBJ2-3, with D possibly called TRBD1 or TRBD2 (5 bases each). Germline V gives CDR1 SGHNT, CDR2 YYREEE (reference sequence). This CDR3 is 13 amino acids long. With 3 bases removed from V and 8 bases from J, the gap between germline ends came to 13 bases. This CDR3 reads CASSSGTPGTQYF. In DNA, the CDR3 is TGTGCCAGCAGCTCCGGGACGCCTGGTACGCAGTATTTT.

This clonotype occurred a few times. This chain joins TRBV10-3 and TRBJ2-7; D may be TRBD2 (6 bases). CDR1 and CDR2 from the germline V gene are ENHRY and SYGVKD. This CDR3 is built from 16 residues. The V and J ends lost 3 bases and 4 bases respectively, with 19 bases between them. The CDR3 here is CAISDRTISGGYEQYF. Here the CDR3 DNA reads TGTGCCATCAGTGACAGGACTATAAGTGGAGGTTACGAGCAGTACTTC.

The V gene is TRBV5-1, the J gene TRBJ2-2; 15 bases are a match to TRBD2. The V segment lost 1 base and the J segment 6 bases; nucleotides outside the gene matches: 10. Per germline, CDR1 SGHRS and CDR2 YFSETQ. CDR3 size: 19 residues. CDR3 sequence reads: CASSLRPGLAGGRAGELFF. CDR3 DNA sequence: TGCGCCAGCAGCTTGCGCCCGGGACTAGCGGGAGGAAGGGCCGGGGAGCTGTTTTTT.

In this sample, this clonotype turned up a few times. The CDR3 reads CASSMDRDGEDYGYTF. CDR3 bases: TGTGCCAGTAGTATGGACCGGGACGGTGAGGACTATGGCTACACCTTC. The chain joins TRBV19 to TRBJ1-2; D might be TRBD1 (5 bases). Trimming shortened V by 3 bases and J by 3 bases, and 17 bases separated the two germline ends. This CDR3 is built from 16 residues. CDR1 is LNHDA and CDR2 is SQIVND in the germline V gene (reference sequence).

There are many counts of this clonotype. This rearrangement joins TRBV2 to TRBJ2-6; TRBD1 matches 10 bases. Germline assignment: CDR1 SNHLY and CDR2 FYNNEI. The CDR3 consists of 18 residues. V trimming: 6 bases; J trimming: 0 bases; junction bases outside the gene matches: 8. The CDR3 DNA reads TGTGCCAGCAGCCCCGGGACAGGGGAGGACTCTGGGGCCAACGTCCTGACTTTC. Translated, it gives CASSPGTGEDSGANVLTF.

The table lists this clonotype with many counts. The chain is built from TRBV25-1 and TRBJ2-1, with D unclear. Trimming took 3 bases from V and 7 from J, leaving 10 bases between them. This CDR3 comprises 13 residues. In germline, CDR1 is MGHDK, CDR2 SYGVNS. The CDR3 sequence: CASSDSGVNEQFF. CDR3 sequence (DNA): TGTGCCAGCAGTGATTCAGGCGTGAATGAGCAGTTCTTC.

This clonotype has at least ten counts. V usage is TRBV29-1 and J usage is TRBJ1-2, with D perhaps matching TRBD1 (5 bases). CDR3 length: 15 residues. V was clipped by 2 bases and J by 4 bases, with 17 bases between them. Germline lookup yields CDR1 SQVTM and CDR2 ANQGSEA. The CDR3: CSVEKLWDGSYGYTF. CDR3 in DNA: TGCAGCGTTGAAAAACTCTGGGACGGCTCCTATGGCTACACCTTC.

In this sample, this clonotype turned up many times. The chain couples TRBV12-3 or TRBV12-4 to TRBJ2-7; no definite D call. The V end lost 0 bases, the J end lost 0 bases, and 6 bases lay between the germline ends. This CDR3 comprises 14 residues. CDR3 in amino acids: CASSLAPFSYEQYF. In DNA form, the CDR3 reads TGTGCCAGCAGTTTAGCCCCTTTCTCCTACGAGCAGTACTTC.

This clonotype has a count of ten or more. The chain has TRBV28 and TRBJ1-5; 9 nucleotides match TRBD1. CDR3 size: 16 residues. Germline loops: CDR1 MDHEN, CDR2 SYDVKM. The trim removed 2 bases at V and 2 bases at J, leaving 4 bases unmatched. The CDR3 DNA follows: TGTGCCAGCAGTTTACCTCGGGACAGGGGCAATCAGCCCCAGCATTTT. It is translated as CASSLPRDRGNQPQHF.

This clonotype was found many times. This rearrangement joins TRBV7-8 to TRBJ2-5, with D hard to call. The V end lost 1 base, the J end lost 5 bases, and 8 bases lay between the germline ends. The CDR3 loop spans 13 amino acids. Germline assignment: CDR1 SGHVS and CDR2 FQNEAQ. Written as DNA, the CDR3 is TGTGCCAGCAGCTTAGACAGACTGGAGACCCAGTACTTC. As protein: CASSLDRLETQYF.

The CDR3, as DNA: TGCAGTGCTAGAGACGGGGGGCAGGGGGCATCAACCGGGGAGCTGTTTTTT. It is translated as CSARDGGQGASTGELFF. This chain uses TRBV20-1 with TRBJ2-2; TRBD1 is a possible D gene (8 bases). The ends were cut back, 0 bases at V and 5 bases at J, with 19 bases in the middle. Germline-derived CDR1 and CDR2 are DFQATT and SNEGSKA (reference sequence). The CDR3 length is 17 residues.

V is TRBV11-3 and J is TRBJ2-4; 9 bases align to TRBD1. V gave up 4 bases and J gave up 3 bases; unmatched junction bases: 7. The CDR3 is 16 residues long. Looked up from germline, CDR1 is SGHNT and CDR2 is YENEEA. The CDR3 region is CASSSGQGYDKNIQYF. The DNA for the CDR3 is TGTGCCAGCAGCTCGGGACAGGGCTACGACAAAAACATTCAGTACTTC.

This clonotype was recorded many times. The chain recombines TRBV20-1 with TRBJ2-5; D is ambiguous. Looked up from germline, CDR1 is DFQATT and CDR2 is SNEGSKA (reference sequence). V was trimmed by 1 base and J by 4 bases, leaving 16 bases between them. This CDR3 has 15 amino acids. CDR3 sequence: CSARVMASSRETQYF. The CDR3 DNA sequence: TGCAGTGCTAGAGTCATGGCAAGCTCTCGAGAGACCCAGTACTTC.

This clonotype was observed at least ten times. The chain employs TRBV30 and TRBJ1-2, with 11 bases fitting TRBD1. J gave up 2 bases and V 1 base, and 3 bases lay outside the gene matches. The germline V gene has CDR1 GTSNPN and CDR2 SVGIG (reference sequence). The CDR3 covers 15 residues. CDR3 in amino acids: CAWSGGQGGNYGYTF. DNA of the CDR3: TGTGCCTGGAGTGGGGGACAGGGGGGAAACTATGGCTACACCTTC.

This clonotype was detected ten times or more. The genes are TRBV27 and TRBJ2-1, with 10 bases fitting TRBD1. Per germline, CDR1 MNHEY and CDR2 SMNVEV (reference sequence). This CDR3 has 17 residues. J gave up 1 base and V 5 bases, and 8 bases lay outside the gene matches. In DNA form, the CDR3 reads TGTGCCAGCAGTCCGGGACAGGGGCGCGTTTCCTACAATGAGCAGTTCTTC. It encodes CASSPGQGRVSYNEQFF.

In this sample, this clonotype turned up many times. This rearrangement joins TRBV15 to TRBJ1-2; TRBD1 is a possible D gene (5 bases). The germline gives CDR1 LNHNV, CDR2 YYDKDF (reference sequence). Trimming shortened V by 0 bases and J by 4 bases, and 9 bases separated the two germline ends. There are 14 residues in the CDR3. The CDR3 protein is CATSRDATVYGYTF. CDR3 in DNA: TGTGCCACCAGCAGAGACGCGACAGTCTATGGCTACACCTTC.

The CDR3: CASSVTTSYEQYF. The CDR3 DNA reads as TGTGCCAGCAGCGTTACCACCTCCTACGAGCAGTACTTC. The J gene is TRBJ2-7, the V gene TRBV11-2; D unresolved. Germline CDR1 SGHAT, CDR2 FQNNGV. This CDR3 is 13 amino acids long. The V gene lost 5 bases and the J gene lost 0 bases, with 8 bases spanning the gap.

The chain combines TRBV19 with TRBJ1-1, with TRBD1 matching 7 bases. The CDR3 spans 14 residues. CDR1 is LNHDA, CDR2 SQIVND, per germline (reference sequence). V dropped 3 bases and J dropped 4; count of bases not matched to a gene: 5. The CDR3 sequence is CASSIRGLGTEAFF. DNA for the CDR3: TGTGCCAGTAGTATCAGGGGGTTAGGCACTGAAGCTTTCTTT.

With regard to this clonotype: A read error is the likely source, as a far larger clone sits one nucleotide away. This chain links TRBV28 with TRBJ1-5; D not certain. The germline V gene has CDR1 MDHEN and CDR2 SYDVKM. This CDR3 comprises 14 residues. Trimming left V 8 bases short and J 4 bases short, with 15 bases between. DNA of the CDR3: TGTGCCAGCTGTTGGGTCGGACCGAATCAGCCCCAGCATTTT. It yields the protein CASCWVGPNQPQHF.

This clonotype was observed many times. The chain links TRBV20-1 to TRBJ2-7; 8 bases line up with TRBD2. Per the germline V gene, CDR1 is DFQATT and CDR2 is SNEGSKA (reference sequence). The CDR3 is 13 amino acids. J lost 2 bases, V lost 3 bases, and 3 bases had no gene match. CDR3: CSASASGPYEQYF. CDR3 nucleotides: TGCAGTGCTAGCGCTAGCGGGCCCTACGAGCAGTACTTC.

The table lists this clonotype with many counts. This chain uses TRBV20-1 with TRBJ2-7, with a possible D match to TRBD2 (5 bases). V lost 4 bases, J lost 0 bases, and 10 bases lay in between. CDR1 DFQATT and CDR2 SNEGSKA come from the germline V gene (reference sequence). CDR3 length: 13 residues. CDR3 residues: CSAMDGGSYEQYF. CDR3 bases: TGCAGTGCTATGGACGGAGGCTCCTACGAGCAGTACTTC.

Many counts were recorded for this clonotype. CDR3 DNA sequence: TGTGCCAGCAGACCCCCGGGACAGGGAGGAGGCTACACCTTC. Its protein is CASRPPGQGGGYTF. The rearrangement links TRBV6-1 to TRBJ1-2; 9 positions agree with TRBD1. Per germline, CDR1 MNHNS and CDR2 SASEGT. V trimming: 6 bases; J trimming: 8 bases; junction bases outside the gene matches: 10. The CDR3 contains 14 residues.

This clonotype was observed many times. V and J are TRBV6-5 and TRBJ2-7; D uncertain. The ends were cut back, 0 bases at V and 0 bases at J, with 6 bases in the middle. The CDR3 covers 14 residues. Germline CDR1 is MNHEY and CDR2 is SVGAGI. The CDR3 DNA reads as TGTGCCAGCAGTTACTCCGCGCCCTCCTACGAGCAGTACTTC. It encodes CASSYSAPSYEQYF.

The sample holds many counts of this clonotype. The CDR3 sequence is CASSLVLPGTSGSGYEQYF. The CDR3 DNA sequence: TGTGCCAGCAGCTTAGTTTTACCCGGGACTAGCGGGAGTGGGTACGAGCAGTACTTC. The J gene is TRBJ2-7, the V gene TRBV7-6; 14 bases line up with TRBD2. V trimming: 1 base; J trimming: 4 bases; junction bases outside the gene matches: 12. Germline-derived CDR1 and CDR2 are SGHVS and FNYEAQ. This CDR3 is built from 19 residues.

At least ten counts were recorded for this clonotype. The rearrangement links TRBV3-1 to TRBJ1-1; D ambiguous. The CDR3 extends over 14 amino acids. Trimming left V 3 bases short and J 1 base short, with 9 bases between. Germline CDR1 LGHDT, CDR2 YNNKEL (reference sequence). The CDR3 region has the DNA TGTGCCAGCAGCCACTCGACTCGGAACACTGAAGCTTTCTTT. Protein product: CASSHSTRNTEAFF.

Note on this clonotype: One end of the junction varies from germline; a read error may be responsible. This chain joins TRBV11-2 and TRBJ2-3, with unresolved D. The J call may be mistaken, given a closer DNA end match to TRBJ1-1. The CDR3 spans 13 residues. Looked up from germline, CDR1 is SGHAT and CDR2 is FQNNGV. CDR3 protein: CASSRPRAAEAFF. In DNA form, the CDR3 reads TGTGCCAGCAGCCGGCCCCGGGCGGCTGAGGCTTTCTTT.

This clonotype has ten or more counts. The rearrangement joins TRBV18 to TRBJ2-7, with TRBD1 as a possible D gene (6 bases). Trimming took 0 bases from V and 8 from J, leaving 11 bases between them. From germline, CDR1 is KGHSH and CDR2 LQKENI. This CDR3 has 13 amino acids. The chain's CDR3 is CASSPPDRPQQYF. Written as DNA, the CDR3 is TGTGCCAGCTCACCACCCGACAGGCCGCAGCAGTACTTC.

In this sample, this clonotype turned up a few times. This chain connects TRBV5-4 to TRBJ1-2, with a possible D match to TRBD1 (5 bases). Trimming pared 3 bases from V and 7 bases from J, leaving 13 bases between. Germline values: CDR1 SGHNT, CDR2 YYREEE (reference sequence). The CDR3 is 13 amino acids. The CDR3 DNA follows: TGTGCCAGCAGCTATGGGGGATCTGGTGGCTACACCTTC. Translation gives CASSYGGSGGYTF.

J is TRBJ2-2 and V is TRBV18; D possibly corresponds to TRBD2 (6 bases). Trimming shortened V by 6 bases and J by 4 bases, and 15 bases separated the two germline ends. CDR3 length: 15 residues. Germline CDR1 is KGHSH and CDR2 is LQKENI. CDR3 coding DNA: TGTGCCAGCTCTGTACTAGCAGCGGGCACCGGGGAGCTGTTTTTT. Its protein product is CASSVLAAGTGELFF.

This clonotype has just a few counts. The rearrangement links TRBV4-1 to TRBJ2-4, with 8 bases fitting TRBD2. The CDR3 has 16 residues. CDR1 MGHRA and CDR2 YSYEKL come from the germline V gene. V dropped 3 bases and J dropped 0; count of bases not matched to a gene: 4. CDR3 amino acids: CASSHGRDIAKNIQYF. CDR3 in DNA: TGCGCCAGCAGCCACGGGAGGGACATAGCCAAAAACATTCAGTACTTC.

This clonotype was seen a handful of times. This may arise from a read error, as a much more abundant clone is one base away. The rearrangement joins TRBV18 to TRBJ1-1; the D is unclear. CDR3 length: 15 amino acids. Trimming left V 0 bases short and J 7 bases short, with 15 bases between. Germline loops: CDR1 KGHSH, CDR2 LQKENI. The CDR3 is CASSPPGKGSLEAFF. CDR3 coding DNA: TGTGCCAGCTCACCACCCGGAAAAGGTAGTCTTGAAGCTTTCTTT.